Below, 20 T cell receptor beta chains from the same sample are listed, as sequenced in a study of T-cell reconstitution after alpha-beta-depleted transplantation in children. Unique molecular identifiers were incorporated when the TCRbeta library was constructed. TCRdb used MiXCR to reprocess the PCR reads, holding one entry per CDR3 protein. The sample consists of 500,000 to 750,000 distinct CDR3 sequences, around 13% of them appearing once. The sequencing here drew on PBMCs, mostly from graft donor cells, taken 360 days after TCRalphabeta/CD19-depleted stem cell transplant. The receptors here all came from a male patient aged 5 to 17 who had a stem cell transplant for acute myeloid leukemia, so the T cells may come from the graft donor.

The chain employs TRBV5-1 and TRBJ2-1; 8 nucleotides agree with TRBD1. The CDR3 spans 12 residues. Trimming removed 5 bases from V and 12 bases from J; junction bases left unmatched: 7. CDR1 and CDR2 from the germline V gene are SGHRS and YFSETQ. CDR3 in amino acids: CASSTGGIVQFF. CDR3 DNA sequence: TGCGCCAGCAGTACAGGGGGTATTGTGCAGTTCTTC.

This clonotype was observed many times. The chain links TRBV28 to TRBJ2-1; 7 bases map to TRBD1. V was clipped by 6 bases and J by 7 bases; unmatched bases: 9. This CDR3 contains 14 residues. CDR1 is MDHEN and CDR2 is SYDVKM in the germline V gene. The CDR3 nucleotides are TGTGCCAGCAGCAGACAGGGCTCTACAAATGAGCAGTTCTTC. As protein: CASSRQGSTNEQFF.

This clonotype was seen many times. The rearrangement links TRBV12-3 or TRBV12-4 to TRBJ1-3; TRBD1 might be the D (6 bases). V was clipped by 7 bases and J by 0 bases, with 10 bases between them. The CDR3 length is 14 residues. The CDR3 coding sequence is TGTGCCAGCAATCGGGGACACTCTGGAAACACCATATATTTT. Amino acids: CASNRGHSGNTIYF.

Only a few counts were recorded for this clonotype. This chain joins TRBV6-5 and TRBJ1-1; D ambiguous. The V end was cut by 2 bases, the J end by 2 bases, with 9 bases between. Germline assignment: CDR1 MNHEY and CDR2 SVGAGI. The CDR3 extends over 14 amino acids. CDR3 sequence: CASSYVPLNTEAFF. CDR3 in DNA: TGTGCCAGCAGTTACGTCCCGCTTAACACTGAAGCTTTCTTT.

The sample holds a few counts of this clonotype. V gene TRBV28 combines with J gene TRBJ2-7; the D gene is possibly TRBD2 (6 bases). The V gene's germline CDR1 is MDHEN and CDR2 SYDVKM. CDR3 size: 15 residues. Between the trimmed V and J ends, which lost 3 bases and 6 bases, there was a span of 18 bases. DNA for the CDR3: TGTGCCAGCAGTTTCGGGGGAGGCCCCTTATCCGAGCAGTACTTC. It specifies CASSFGGGPLSEQYF.

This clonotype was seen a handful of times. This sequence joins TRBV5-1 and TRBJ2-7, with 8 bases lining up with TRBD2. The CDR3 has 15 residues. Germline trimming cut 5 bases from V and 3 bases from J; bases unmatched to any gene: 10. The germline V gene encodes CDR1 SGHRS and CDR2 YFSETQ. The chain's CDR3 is CASSFLGREVYEQYF. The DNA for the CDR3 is TGCGCCAGCAGTTTCCTAGGGCGGGAGGTCTACGAGCAGTACTTC.

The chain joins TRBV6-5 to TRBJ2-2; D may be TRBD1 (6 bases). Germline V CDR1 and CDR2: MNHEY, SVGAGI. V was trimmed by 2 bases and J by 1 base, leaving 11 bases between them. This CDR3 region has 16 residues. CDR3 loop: CASSYNGQLNTGELFF. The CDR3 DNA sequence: TGTGCCAGCAGTTACAACGGACAGCTGAACACCGGGGAGCTGTTTTTT.

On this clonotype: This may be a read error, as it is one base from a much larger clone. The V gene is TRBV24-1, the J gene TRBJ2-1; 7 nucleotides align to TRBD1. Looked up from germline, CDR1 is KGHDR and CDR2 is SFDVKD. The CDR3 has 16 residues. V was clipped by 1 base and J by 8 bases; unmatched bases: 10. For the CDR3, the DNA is TGTGCCACCAGTGATTTTGGCAGGGGGTCATACTATGAGCAGTTCTTC. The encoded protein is CATSDFGRGSYYEQFF.

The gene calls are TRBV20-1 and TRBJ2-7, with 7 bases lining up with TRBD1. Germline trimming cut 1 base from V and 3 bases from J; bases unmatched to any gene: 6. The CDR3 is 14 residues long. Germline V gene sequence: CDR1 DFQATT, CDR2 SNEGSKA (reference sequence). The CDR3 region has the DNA TGCAGTGCTAGAGTGTCGGGACAGCTCTACGAGCAGTACTTC. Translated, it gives CSARVSGQLYEQYF.

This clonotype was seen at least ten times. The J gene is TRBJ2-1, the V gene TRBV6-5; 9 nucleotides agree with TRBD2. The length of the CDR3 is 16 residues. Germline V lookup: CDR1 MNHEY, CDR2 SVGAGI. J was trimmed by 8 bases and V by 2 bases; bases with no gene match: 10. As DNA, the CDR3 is TGTGCCAGCAGTTACCTAACCGGGACTAGCTCACATGAGCAGTTCTTC. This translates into CASSYLTGTSSHEQFF.

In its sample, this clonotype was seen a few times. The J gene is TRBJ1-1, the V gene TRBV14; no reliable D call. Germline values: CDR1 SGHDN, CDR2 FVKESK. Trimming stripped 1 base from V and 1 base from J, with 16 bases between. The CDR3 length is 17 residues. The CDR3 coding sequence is TGTGCCAGCAGCCAAGTGGCGAGTAGGGATGCGAACACTGAAGCTTTCTTT. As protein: CASSQVASRDANTEAFF. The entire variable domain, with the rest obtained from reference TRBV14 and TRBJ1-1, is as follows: EAGVTQFPSHSVIEKGQTVTLRCDPISGHDNLYWYRRVMGKEIKFLLHFVKESKQDESGMPNNRFLAERTGGTYSTLKVQPAELEDSGVYFCASSQVASRDANTEAFFGQGTRLTVV.

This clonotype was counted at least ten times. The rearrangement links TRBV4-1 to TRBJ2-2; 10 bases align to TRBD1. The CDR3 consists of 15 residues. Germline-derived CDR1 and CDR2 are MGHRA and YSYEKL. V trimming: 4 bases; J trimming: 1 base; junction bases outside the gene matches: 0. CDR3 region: CASSRTGGNTGELFF. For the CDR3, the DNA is TGCGCCAGCAGCCGGACAGGGGGGAACACCGGGGAGCTGTTTTTT.

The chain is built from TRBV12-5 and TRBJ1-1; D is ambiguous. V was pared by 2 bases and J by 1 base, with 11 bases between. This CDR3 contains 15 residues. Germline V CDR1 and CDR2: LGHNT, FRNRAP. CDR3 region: CASGLTIDKNTEAFF. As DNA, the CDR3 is TGTGCTAGTGGTTTGACCATCGACAAGAACACTGAAGCTTTCTTT.

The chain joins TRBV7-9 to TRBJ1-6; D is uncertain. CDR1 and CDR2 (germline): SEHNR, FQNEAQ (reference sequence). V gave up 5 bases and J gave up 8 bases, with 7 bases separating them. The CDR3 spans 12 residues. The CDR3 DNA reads TGTGCCAGCAGCCCGCAGGATTCACCCCTCCACTTT. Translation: CASSPQDSPLHF.

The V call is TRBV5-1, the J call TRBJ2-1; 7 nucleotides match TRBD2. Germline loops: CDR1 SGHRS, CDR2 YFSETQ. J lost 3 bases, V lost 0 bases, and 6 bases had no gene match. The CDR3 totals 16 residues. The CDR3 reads CASSLAGGSYYNEQFF. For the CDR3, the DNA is TGCGCCAGCAGCTTGGCTGGCGGGAGTTACTACAATGAGCAGTTCTTC.

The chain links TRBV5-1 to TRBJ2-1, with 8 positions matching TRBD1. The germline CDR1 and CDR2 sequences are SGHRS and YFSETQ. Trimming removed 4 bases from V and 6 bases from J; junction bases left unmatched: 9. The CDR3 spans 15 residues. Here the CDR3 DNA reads TGCGCCAGCAGCCGGGGACAGGAGAAGGTCAATGAGCAGTTCTTC. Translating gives CASSRGQEKVNEQFF.

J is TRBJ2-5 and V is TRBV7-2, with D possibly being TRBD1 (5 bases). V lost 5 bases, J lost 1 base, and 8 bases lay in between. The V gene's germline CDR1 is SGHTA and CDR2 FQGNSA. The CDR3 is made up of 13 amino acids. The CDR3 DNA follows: TGTGCCAGCAGCCCACAGGTCCAAGAGACCCAGTACTTC. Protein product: CASSPQVQETQYF. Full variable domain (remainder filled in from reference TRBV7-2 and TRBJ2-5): GAGVSQSPSNKVTEKGKDVELRCDPISGHTALYWYRQSLGQGLEFLIYFQGNSAPDKSGLPSDRFSAERTGGSVSTLTIQRTQQEDSAVYLCASSPQVQETQYFGPGTRLLVL.

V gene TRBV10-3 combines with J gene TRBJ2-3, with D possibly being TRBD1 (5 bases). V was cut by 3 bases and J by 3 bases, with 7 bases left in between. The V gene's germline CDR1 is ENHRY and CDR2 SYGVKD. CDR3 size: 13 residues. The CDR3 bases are TGTGCCATCAGTGAAGACAGAACAGATACGCAGTATTTT. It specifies CAISEDRTDTQYF.

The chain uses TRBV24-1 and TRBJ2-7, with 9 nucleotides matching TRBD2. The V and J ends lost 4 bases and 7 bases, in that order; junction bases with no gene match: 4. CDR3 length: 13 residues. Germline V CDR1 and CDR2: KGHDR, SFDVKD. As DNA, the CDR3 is TGTGCCACCAGTGAGGGACTAGCAGGGGAGCAGTACTTC. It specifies CATSEGLAGEQYF.

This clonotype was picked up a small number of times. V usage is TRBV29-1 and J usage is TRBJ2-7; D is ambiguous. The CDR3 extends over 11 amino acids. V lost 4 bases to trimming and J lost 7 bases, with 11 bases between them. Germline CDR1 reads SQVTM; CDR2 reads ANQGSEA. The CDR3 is CSVGAWEEQYF. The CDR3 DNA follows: TGCAGCGTTGGGGCGTGGGAAGAGCAGTACTTC.